This TCR beta chain was sequenced in a study of CD8+ T cells in alopecia areata. Looking at the study overall: Severity among treated patients was scored by the percentage of scalp area affected. General observations from the study: Lesional scalp, notably in alopecia totalis/universalis, had clonality above that of normal scalp. Tofacitinib produced a significant decrease in scalp clonality and in expanded CD8+ clones among the top 100.

RNA, once extracted, was reverse transcribed into cDNA for use as the sequencing template. Data came from immunoSEQ multiplex PCR; TCRdb stores just in-frame clones and leaves some out. The sample yields roughly 99,000 clones, 84% seen once. Treatment in this sample: oral pan-JAK inhibitor, 5-10 mg twice daily. Alopecia areata patients provided lesional scalp punch biopsies and peripheral blood. Losses at the gene ends were 3 bases for V and 1 base for J; bases not matched to a gene: 3. The germline V gene has CDR1 SGDLS and CDR2 YYNGEE. This CDR3 is built from 14 residues. Remarks on this clone: What it binds is unknown.

Material: CD8+ T cells sorted from blood, obtained at week 24, from a patient treated with tofacitinib. The clonotype was recovered from a human donor with alopecia areata. The chain recombines TRBV9 with TRBJ2-7; 8 positions match TRBD2. CDR3 bases: TGTGCCAGCAGCGAGGCGGGGGGATCCTACGAGCAGTACTTC. It specifies CASSEAGGSYEQYF.